The 27 T cell receptor beta chains listed next were all sequenced from one sample in a study of shared clonotypes between healthy human individuals. Data came from immunoSEQ multiplex PCR; TCRdb stores just in-frame clones and leaves some out. The sample yields roughly 680,000 clones, roughly two thirds seen once. Material: memory CD4+ T cells sorted from blood. The subset denotes: CD45RA-negative fraction. The receptors were sampled from a woman in her thirties in good health.

The genes are TRBV6-5 and TRBJ1-2; D is unresolved. CDR1 and CDR2 from the germline V gene are MNHEY and SVGAGI. This CDR3 spans 12 amino acids. The V end was cut by 5 bases, the J end by 4 bases, with 8 bases between. The CDR3 loop is CASSQTVYGYTF. The DNA for the CDR3 is TGTGCCAGCAGTCAGACGGTCTATGGCTACACCTTC.

This chain joins TRBV2 and TRBJ2-5, with a tentative D call TRBD1 (6 bases). From germline, CDR1 is SNHLY and CDR2 FYNNEI. This CDR3 has 13 amino acids. V lost 2 bases and J lost 13, with 17 bases in between. The CDR3 loop is CASSEQQGRPWYF. For the CDR3, the DNA is TGTGCCAGCAGTGAACAACAGGGAAGGCCCTGGTACTTC.

In its sample, this clone was seen once. J is TRBJ2-1 and V is TRBV25-1, with TRBD2 matching 9 bases. Germline V gene lookup returns CDR1 MGHDK and CDR2 SYGVNS. The ends lost 2 bases at V and 2 bases at J; junction bases unmatched: 1. CDR3 length: 15 amino acids. CDR3 sequence reads: CASSEAGGTYNEQFF. CDR3 sequence (DNA): TGTGCCAGCAGTGAAGCGGGAGGGACCTACAATGAGCAGTTCTTC.

The chain uses TRBV11-1 and TRBJ2-2; D may be TRBD2 (6 bases). V lost 0 bases to trimming and J lost 2 bases, with 13 bases between them. Germline CDR1 SGHAT, CDR2 FQDESV (reference sequence). The CDR3 covers 17 residues. CDR3 protein: CASSLALGGINTGELFF. The CDR3 DNA is TGTGCCAGCAGCTTAGCCTTGGGGGGTATCAACACCGGGGAGCTGTTTTTT.

V gene TRBV11-2 combines with J gene TRBJ1-4; D is unresolved. V was cut by 4 bases and J by 8 bases, with 14 bases left in between. There are 14 residues in the CDR3. The germline V gene encodes CDR1 SGHAT and CDR2 FQNNGV. The CDR3 nucleotides read TGTGCCAGCAGCTCCCTTGTGACGGGGGAAAAACTGTTTTTT. Its protein is CASSSLVTGEKLFF.

This chain joins TRBV7-9 and TRBJ1-1; D may be TRBD1 (5 bases). The CDR3 covers 17 residues. Looked up from germline, CDR1 is SEHNR and CDR2 is FQNEAQ (reference sequence). The V gene lost 8 bases and the J gene lost 3 bases, with 25 bases spanning the gap. The CDR3 DNA reads TGTGCCAGCCGAGTGGACGTAGGGGTCCAAAAAGACACTGAAGCTTTCTTT. Its protein product is CASRVDVGVQKDTEAFF. Combining the CDR3 with reference TRBV7-9 and TRBJ1-1 gives the whole variable domain DTGVSQNPRHKITKRGQNVTFRCDPISEHNRLYWYRQTLGQGPEFLTYFQNEAQLEKSRLLSDRFSAERPKGSFSTLEIQRTEQGDSAMYLCASRVDVGVQKDTEAFFGQGTRLTVV.

This chain connects TRBV2 to TRBJ1-1, with D perhaps TRBD1 (5 bases). Germline V gives CDR1 SNHLY, CDR2 FYNNEI. The length of the CDR3 is 14 residues. V was clipped by 4 bases and J by 2 bases, with 11 bases between them. The CDR3: CASSGGRVNTEAFF. The DNA for the CDR3 is TGTGCCAGCAGTGGGGGCAGGGTTAACACTGAAGCTTTCTTT.

V is TRBV7-2 and J is TRBJ1-5; 7 bases line up with TRBD1. Trimming at V came to 1 base and at J to 1 base, leaving 4 bases not matched to a gene. The CDR3 sequence is 16 residues long. The germline gives CDR1 SGHTA, CDR2 FQGNSA. CDR3 protein: CASSLVGTESNQPQHF. In DNA, the CDR3 is TGTGCCAGCAGCTTAGTAGGGACAGAAAGCAATCAGCCCCAGCATTTT.

V is TRBV27 and J is TRBJ2-7, with 16 bases fitting TRBD2. In germline, CDR1 is MNHEY, CDR2 SMNVEV (reference sequence). Trimming removed 5 bases from V and 6 bases from J; junction bases left unmatched: 28. The CDR3 loop spans 23 amino acids. The CDR3 bases are TGTGCCAGCAGTCTAAGGGGGGGCAGGGTTGGGACTAGCGGGAGGGGCGACCTTTCCGAGCAGTACTTC. This sequence encodes CASSLRGGRVGTSGRGDLSEQYF.

This clone has just one count. The gene calls are TRBV5-1 and TRBJ2-3, with 7 bases matching TRBD1. CDR1 SGHRS and CDR2 YFSETQ come from the germline V gene. The V and J ends lost 4 bases and 1 base, in that order; junction bases with no gene match: 6. CDR3 length: 15 amino acids. The CDR3 sequence is CASSKQGIGTDTQYF. The CDR3, as DNA: TGCGCCAGCAGCAAACAGGGGATAGGCACAGATACGCAGTATTTT.

The rearrangement joins TRBV28 to TRBJ2-7; 14 bases align to TRBD2. The ends lost 6 bases at V and 4 bases at J; junction bases unmatched: 11. Germline values: CDR1 MDHEN, CDR2 SYDVKM. This CDR3 region has 17 residues. CDR3 nucleotides: TGTGCCAGCAGCTCCGGGACTAGCGGGAGTTTATTTTACGAGCAGTACTTC. Translating it yields CASSSGTSGSLFYEQYF. The variable domain in full, with the rest retrieved from reference TRBV28 and TRBJ2-7, is DVKVTQSSRYLVKRTGEKVFLECVQDMDHENMFWYRQDPGLGLRLIYFSYDVKMKEKGDIPEGYSVSREKKERFSLILESASTNQTSMYLCASSSGTSGSLFYEQYFGPGTRLTVT.

The rearrangement links TRBV5-1 to TRBJ1-1; D remains unclear. Deletions cut 4 bases from V and 4 bases from J, with 11 bases between. The CDR3 is 13 amino acids. CDR1 and CDR2 (germline): SGHRS, YFSETQ. This chain's CDR3 is CASSPAYGTEAFF. CDR3 coding DNA: TGCGCCAGCAGCCCGGCGTATGGCACTGAAGCTTTCTTT.

The V and J genes are TRBV7-6 and TRBJ1-1; tentatively, D is TRBD1 (6 bases). The germline CDR1 and CDR2 sequences are SGHVS and FNYEAQ. V shed 1 base and J shed 4 bases, with 22 bases lying between them. The CDR3 length is 18 residues. The CDR3 bases are TGTGCCAGCAGCTTAGAGGGAACAGGGAGGAGGGTGGGCACTGAAGCTTTCTTT. It codes for CASSLEGTGRRVGTEAFF.

Only one count was recorded for this clone. The rearrangement joins TRBV11-2 to TRBJ2-1; D is perhaps TRBD2 (6 bases). Germline V gene data show CDR1 as SGHAT and CDR2 as FQNNGV. This CDR3 has 17 residues. Trimming left V 5 bases short and J 3 bases short, with 20 bases between. DNA of the CDR3: TGTGCCAGCAGCATAAGTCTCGGGGGAGTTAGCTACAATGAGCAGTTCTTC. Its protein is CASSISLGGVSYNEQFF.

V and J are TRBV5-1 and TRBJ1-5; 8 bases match TRBD1. The trim removed 0 bases at V and 7 bases at J, leaving 3 bases unmatched. CDR3 length equals 14 residues. CDR1 is SGHRS, CDR2 YFSETQ, per germline. The CDR3 DNA reads TGCGCCAGCAGCTTGGAACAGGGGGGACAGCCCCAGCATTTT. Residues: CASSLEQGGQPQHF. The full variable domain, completed using reference TRBV5-1 and TRBJ1-5, is KAGVTQTPRYLIKTRGQQVTLSCSPISGHRSVSWYQQTPGQGLQFLFEYFSETQRNKGNFPGRFSGRQFSNSRSEMNVSTLELGDSALYLCASSLEQGGQPQHFGDGTRLSIL.

This clone came up once. The chain combines TRBV5-5 with TRBJ2-2; the match to TRBD1 covers 9 bases. V gave up 4 bases and J gave up 5 bases; unmatched junction bases: 12. This CDR3 is 17 amino acids long. CDR1 is SGHKS and CDR2 is YYEKEE in the germline V gene (reference sequence). Written as DNA, the CDR3 is TGTGCCAGCAGCCGACTACCGGGACAGGGAAGAACCGGGGAGCTGTTTTTT. This encodes CASSRLPGQGRTGELFF.

The V call is TRBV28, the J call TRBJ2-1, with 10 bases lining up with TRBD2. After removal of 6 bases from V and 10 bases from J, the junction contained 12 bases not matched to a gene. Looked up from germline, CDR1 is MDHEN and CDR2 is SYDVKM. The CDR3 runs 15 residues. The CDR3 sequence: CASSKISSGSREQFF. The CDR3 DNA is TGTGCCAGCAGCAAAATCTCTAGCGGGAGCAGAGAGCAGTTCTTC.

The CDR3 DNA follows: TGTGCCAGCAGCTTTTCTCGGGATCCCCTAGCGGGAGGGAATTACGAGCAGTACTTC. It translates to CASSFSRDPLAGGNYEQYF. The rearrangement joins TRBV5-5 to TRBJ2-7, with 12 bases lining up with TRBD2. The V gene end was trimmed by 2 bases and the J gene end by 4 bases; junction bases not matched to a gene: 16. CDR1 SGHKS and CDR2 YYEKEE come from the germline V gene (reference sequence). This CDR3 spans 19 amino acids.

V usage is TRBV7-8 and J usage is TRBJ2-7; D uncertain. Germline CDR1 reads SGHVS; CDR2 reads FQNEAQ. Trimming shortened V by 1 base and J by 3 bases, and 10 bases separated the two germline ends. This CDR3 region has 14 residues. In DNA form, the CDR3 reads TGTGCCAGCAGCTTAGGCGGTCTCCGCTACGAGCAGTACTTC. Translating gives CASSLGGLRYEQYF.

The chain has TRBV5-1 and TRBJ2-1, with TRBD2 identical over 9 bases. In germline, CDR1 is SGHRS, CDR2 YFSETQ. This CDR3 spans 17 amino acids. The J segment lost 1 base and the V segment lost 7 bases, leaving 12 bases of the junction unmatched. The CDR3 sequence: CASRGLAQTVSYNEQFF. The CDR3 bases are TGCGCCAGCCGCGGACTAGCGCAAACCGTATCCTACAATGAGCAGTTCTTC.

This clone was seen once. V is TRBV15 and J is TRBJ1-5, with D unresolved. CDR3 length equals 12 residues. CDR1 and CDR2 from the germline V gene are LNHNV and YYDKDF (reference sequence). Between the trimmed V and J ends, which lost 5 bases and 7 bases, there was a span of 9 bases. CDR3 nucleotides: TGTGCCACCAGCGTCCCGGGCCAGCCCCAGCATTTT. This translates into CATSVPGQPQHF.

The chain joins TRBV4-1 to TRBJ2-5; the D gene could be TRBD1 or TRBD2 (6 bases each). Trimming removed 4 bases from V and 6 bases from J, with 12 bases in between. Germline V CDR1 and CDR2: MGHRA, YSYEKL. The CDR3 has 13 residues. The chain's CDR3 is CASSPPGAQTQYF. Here the CDR3 DNA reads TGCGCCAGCAGCCCCCCGGGGGCTCAGACCCAGTACTTC.

A single count supports this clone. The chain combines TRBV30 with TRBJ2-3; D not resolved. The CDR3 covers 13 residues. Trimming left V 0 bases short and J 5 bases short, with 9 bases between. The germline V gene encodes CDR1 GTSNPN and CDR2 SVGIG (reference sequence). The CDR3 sequence: CAWSVSSRDTQYF. In DNA form, the CDR3 reads TGTGCCTGGAGTGTTAGCTCAAGAGATACGCAGTATTTT.

The chain links TRBV6-4 to TRBJ1-2; D may be TRBD1 (6 bases). The germline V gene has CDR1 MRHNA and CDR2 SNTAGT. V was clipped by 5 bases and J by 3 bases, with 16 bases between them. CDR3 size: 15 residues. In nucleotides, the CDR3 is TGTGCCAGCAGTCTTTCAGGGGAAGGTTACTATGGCTACACCTTC. This gives the protein CASSLSGEGYYGYTF.

The chain uses TRBV7-8 and TRBJ2-3; D gene ambiguous. CDR3 length equals 14 residues. Germline V lookup: CDR1 SGHVS, CDR2 FQNEAQ. V lost 1 base to trimming and J lost 0 bases, with 5 bases between them. As DNA, the CDR3 is TGTGCCAGCAGCTTAGATCACAGCACAGATACGCAGTATTTT. Translation gives CASSLDHSTDTQYF.

The chain combines TRBV4-2 with TRBJ1-2; a possible D gene is TRBD1 (6 bases). V was shortened by 2 bases and J by 2 bases, with 12 bases between the two germline ends. This CDR3 is built from 15 residues. Germline-derived CDR1 and CDR2 are LGHNA and YNFKEQ. The CDR3 spells CASSQTGGYNYGYTF. The DNA for the CDR3 is TGTGCCAGCAGCCAAACCGGGGGCTACAACTATGGCTACACCTTC.

This sequence joins TRBV12-5 and TRBJ2-1; 10 bases align to TRBD2. This CDR3 is built from 15 residues. The J segment lost 7 bases and the V segment lost 2 bases, leaving 5 bases of the junction unmatched. CDR1 and CDR2 (germline): LGHNT, FRNRAP. CDR3 region: CASGLQLAGANEQFF. CDR3 sequence (DNA): TGTGCTAGTGGTTTGCAGCTAGCGGGAGCAAATGAGCAGTTCTTC. Together with reference TRBV12-5 and TRBJ2-1, the CDR3 gives the full variable domain: DARVTQTPRHKVTEMGQEVTMRCQPILGHNTVFWYRQTMMQGLELLAYFRNRAPLDDSGMPKDRFSAEMPDATLATLKIQPSEPRDSAVYFCASGLQLAGANEQFFGPGTRLTVL.